These 6 T cell receptor beta chains were sequenced from one sample in a study of regulatory T cells in long-lasting Graves disease. Combining iRepertoire HTBI primers with Arm-PCR of CDR3 regions, the authors built TCR beta libraries. TCRdb fed the multiplex PCR reads into MiXCR, producing one record per CDR3 protein. Of roughly 400,000 distinct CDR3 sequences detected, about a sixth appear once; the ten largest clones hold about 23%. Time point described: newly diagnosed GD, antithyroid drugs for less than 3 months. PBMC RNA served as the TCR library source. The same sample was also studied in work on T cells in Graves' hyperthyroidism and ophthalmopathy.

The sequencing used peripheral blood mononuclear cells (PBMCs), collected at new diagnosis, from a patient treated with antithyroid drugs. Receptor source: a woman aged 18-29 years with Graves disease.

This clonotype occurred many times. V is TRBV27 and J is TRBJ2-1; D perhaps matches TRBD2 (6 bases). V lost 6 bases and J 10 bases, leaving 13 bases between the germline ends. The CDR3 runs to 12 residues. Germline V lookup: CDR1 MNHEY, CDR2 SMNVEV (reference sequence). CDR3 in amino acids: CASSVRRGEQFF. In DNA, the CDR3 is TGTGCCAGCAGCGTGAGGAGGGGCGAGCAGTTCTTC.

This clonotype was picked up many times. This chain connects TRBV7-8 to TRBJ2-3, with 8 bases that match TRBD2. CDR3 length equals 16 residues. Unmatched junction bases numbered 13, after V lost 5 bases and J lost 6 bases. Germline CDR1 reads SGHVS; CDR2 reads FQNEAQ. This CDR3 is CASSQHGRGELDTQYF. The CDR3 DNA is TGTGCCAGCAGCCAACACGGGCGGGGGGAGTTGGATACGCAGTATTTT.

This clonotype was found a few times. The chain couples TRBV11-3 to TRBJ2-7, with TRBD1 matching 8 bases. J was trimmed by 7 bases and V by 5 bases; bases with no gene match: 16. The V gene's germline CDR1 is SGHNT and CDR2 YENEEA. The CDR3 runs 16 residues. For the CDR3, the DNA is TGTGCCAGCAGCCCTAGCAAAAGCCAGGGGGCGGGGGAGCAGTACTTC. This encodes CASSPSKSQGAGEQYF.

This clonotype was recorded many times. This sequence joins TRBV4-2 and TRBJ1-1; weak D call: TRBD1 (5 bases). V lost 3 bases and J 0 bases, leaving 11 bases between the germline ends. CDR3 size: 15 residues. Germline CDR1 is LGHNA and CDR2 is YNFKEQ. The CDR3: CASSQVTDLNTEAFF. CDR3 sequence (DNA): TGTGCCAGCAGCCAGGTGACAGATTTGAACACTGAAGCTTTCTTT.

The sample holds many counts of this clonotype. The gene calls are TRBV2 and TRBJ2-7, with no clear D. V lost 4 bases and J lost 7, with 14 bases in between. This CDR3 region has 13 residues. Germline V gene lookup returns CDR1 SNHLY and CDR2 FYNNEI. CDR3 in DNA: TGTGCCAGCAGTGTGGCTCTCCCTTTGGAGCAGTACTTC. Its translation: CASSVALPLEQYF.

The table lists this clonotype with many counts. The chain combines TRBV20-1 with TRBJ2-7; 12 positions agree with TRBD2. The germline V gene has CDR1 DFQATT and CDR2 SNEGSKA (reference sequence). There are 16 residues in the CDR3. With V trimmed by 5 bases and J by 5 bases, 13 bases remained unmatched. The DNA of the CDR3 is TGCAGTGCTGAGGGGGGAACTAGCGGGAGGTTCGACGAGCAGTACTTC. It encodes CSAEGGTSGRFDEQYF.